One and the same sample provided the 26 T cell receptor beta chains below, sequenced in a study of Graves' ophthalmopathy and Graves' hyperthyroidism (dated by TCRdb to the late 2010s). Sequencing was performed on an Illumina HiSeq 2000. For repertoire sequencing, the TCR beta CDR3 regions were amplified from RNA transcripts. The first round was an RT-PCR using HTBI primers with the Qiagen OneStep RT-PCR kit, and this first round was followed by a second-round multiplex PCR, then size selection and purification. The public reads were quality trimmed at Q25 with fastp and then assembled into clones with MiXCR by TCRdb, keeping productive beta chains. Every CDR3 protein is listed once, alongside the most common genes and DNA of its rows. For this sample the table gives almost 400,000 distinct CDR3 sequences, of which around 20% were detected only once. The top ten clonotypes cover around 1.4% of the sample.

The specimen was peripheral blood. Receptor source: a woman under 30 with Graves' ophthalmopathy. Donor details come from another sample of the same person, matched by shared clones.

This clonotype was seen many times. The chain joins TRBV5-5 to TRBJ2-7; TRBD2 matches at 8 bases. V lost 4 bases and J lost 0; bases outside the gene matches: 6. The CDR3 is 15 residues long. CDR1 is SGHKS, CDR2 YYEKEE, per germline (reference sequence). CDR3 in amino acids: CASSRGLASSYEQYF. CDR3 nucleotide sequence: TGTGCCAGCAGCCGTGGACTAGCCAGCTCCTACGAGCAGTACTTC.

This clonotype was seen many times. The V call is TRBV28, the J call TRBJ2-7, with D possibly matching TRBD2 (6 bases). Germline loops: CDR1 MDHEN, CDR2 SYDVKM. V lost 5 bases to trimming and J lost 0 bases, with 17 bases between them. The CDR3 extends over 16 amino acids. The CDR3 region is CASSPPMSGSSYEQYF. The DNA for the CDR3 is TGTGCCAGCAGTCCACCCATGTCCGGGAGCTCCTACGAGCAGTACTTC. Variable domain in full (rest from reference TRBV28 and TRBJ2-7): DVKVTQSSRYLVKRTGEKVFLECVQDMDHENMFWYRQDPGLGLRLIYFSYDVKMKEKGDIPEGYSVSREKKERFSLILESASTNQTSMYLCASSPPMSGSSYEQYFGPGTRLTVT.

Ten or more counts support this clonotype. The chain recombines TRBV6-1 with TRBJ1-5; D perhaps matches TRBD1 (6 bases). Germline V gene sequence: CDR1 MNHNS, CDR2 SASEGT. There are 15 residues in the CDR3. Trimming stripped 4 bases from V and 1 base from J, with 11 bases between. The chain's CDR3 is CASSALQGSNQPQHF. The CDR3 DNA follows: TGTGCCAGCAGTGCCCTGCAGGGGAGCAATCAGCCCCAGCATTTT.

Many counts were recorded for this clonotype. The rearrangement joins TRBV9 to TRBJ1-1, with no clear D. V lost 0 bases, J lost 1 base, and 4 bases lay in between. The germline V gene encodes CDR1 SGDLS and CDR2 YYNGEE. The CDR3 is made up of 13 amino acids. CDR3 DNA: TGTGCCAGCAGCGTAGCGTCGAACACTGAAGCTTTCTTT. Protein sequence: CASSVASNTEAFF.

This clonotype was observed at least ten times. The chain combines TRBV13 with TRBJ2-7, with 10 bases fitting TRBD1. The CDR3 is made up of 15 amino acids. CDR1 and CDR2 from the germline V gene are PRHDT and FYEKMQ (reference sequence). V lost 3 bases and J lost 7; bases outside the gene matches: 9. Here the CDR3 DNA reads TGTGCCAGCAGCTTTGGCACCGGGACAGGGGAGGAGCAGTACTTC. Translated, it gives CASSFGTGTGEEQYF.

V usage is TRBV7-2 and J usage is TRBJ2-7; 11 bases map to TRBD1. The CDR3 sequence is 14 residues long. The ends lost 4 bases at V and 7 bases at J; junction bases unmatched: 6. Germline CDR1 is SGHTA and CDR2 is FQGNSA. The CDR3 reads CASSSDRGPLEQYF. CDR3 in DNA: TGTGCCAGCAGCTCGGACAGGGGGCCTCTTGAGCAGTACTTC.

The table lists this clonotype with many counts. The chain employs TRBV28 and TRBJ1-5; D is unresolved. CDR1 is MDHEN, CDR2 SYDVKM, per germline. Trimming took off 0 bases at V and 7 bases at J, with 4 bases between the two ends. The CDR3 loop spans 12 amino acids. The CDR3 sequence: CASSLWFQPQHF. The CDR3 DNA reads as TGTGCCAGCAGTTTATGGTTCCAGCCCCAGCATTTT.

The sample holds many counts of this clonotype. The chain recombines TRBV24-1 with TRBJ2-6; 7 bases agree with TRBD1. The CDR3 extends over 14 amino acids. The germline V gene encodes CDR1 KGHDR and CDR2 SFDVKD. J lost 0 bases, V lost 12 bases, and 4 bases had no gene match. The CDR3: CAVGQVSGANVLTF. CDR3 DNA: TGTGCCGTTGGACAGGTCTCTGGGGCCAACGTCCTGACTTTC.

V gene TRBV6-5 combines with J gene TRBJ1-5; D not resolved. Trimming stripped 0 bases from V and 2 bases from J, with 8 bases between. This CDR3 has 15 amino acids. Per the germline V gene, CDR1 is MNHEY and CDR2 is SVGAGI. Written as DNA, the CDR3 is TGTGCCAGCAGTTACTCCCGGTGGGGCAATCAGCCCCAGCATTTT. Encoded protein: CASSYSRWGNQPQHF.

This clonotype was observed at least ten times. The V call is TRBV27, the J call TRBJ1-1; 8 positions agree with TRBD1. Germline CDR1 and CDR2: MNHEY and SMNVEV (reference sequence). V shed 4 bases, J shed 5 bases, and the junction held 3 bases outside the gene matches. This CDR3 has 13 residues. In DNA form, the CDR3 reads TGTGCCAGCAGTTGGACAGGGAGGACTGAAGCTTTCTTT. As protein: CASSWTGRTEAFF.

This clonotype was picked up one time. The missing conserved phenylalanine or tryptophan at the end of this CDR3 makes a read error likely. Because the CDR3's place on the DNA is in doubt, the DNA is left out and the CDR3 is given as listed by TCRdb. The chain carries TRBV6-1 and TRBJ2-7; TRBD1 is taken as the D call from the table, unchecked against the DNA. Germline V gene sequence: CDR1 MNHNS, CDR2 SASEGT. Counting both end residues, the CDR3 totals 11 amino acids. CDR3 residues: CASSETTGEAL.

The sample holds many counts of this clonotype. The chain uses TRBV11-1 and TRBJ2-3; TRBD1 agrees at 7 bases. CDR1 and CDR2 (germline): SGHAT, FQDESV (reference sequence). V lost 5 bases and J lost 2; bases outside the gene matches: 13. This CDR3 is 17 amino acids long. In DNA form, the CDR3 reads TGTGCCAGCAGCCCAGACCGGGACAGACTTATCACAGATACGCAGTATTTT. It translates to CASSPDRDRLITDTQYF.

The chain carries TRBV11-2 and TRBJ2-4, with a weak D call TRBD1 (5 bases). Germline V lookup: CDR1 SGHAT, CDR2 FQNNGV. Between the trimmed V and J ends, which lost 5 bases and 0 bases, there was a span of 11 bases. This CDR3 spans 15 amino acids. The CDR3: CASSTETVAKNIQYF. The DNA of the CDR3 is TGTGCCAGCAGCACCGAGACAGTAGCCAAAAACATTCAGTACTTC.

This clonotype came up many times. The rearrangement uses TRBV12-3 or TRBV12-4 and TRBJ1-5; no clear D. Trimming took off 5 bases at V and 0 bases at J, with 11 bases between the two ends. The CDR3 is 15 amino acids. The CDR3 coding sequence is TGTGCCAGCAGTCCCGGCCCGGATAGCAATCAGCCCCAGCATTTT. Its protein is CASSPGPDSNQPQHF.

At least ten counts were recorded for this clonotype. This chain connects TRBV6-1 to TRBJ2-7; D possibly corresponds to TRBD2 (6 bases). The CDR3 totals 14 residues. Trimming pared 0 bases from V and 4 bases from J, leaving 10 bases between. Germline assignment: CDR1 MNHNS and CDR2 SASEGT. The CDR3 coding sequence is TGTGCCAGCAGTGAAGCGCGAGGAGGGTACGAGCAGTACTTC. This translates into CASSEARGGYEQYF.

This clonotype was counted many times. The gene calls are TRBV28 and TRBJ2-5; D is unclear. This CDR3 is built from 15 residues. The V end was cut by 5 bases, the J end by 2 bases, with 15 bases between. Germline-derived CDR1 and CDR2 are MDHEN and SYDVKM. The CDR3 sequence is CASSLFKETQETQYF. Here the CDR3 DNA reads TGTGCCAGCAGTCTTTTCAAAGAAACTCAAGAGACCCAGTACTTC.

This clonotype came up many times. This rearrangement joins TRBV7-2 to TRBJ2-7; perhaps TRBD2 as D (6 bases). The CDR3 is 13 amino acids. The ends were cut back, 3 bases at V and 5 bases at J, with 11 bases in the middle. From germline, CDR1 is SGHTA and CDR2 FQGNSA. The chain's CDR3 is CASSLEGLNEQYF. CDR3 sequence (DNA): TGTGCCAGCAGCTTGGAGGGTCTGAACGAGCAGTACTTC.

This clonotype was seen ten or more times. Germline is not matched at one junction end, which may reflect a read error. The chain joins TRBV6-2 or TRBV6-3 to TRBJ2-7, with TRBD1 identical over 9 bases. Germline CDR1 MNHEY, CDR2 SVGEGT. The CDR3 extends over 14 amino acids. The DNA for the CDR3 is TGTGCCAGCACCTTGGGACAGGGCCCCTACGAGCAGCACTTC. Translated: CASTLGQGPYEQHF.

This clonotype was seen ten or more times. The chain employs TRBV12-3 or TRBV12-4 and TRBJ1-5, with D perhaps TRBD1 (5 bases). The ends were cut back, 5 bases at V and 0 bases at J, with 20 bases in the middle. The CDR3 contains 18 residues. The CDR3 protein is CASSIGSRAGYSNQPQHF. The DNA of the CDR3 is TGTGCCAGCAGTATCGGGTCCAGGGCAGGGTATAGCAATCAGCCCCAGCATTTT.

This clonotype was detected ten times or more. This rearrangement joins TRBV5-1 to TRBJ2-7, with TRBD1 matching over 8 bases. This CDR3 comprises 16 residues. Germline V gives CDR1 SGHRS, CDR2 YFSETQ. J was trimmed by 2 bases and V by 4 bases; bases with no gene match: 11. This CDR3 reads CASSPGRTGRTYEQYF. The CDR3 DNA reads TGCGCCAGCAGCCCGGGTCGGACAGGGCGGACCTACGAGCAGTACTTC.

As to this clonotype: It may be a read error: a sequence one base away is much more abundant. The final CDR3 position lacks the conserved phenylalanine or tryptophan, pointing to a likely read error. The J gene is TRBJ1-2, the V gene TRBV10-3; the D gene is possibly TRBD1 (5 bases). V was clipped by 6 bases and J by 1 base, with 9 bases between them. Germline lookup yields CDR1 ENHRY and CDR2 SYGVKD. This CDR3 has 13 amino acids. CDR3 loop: CAIRGDDNYGYTL. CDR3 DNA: TGTGCCATCAGGGGGGACGATAACTATGGCTACACCCTC.

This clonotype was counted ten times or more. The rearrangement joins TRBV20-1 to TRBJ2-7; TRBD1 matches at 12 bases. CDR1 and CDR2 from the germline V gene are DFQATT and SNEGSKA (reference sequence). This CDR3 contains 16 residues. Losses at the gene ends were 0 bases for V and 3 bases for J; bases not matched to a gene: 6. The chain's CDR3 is CSARDWDRGQIYEQYF. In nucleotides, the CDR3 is TGCAGTGCTAGAGACTGGGACAGGGGGCAAATCTACGAGCAGTACTTC.

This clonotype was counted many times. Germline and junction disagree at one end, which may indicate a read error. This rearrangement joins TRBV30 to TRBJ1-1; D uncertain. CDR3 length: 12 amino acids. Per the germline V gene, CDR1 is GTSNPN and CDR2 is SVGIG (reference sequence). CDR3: CAWGVVTVEAFF. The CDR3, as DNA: TGTGCCTGGGGTGTGGTGACGGTGGAAGCTTTCTTT.

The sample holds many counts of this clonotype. The CDR3 bases are TGTGCCACCAGCAGAGTTCATCTCGGGGGAAACACTGAAGCTTTCTTT. Its translation: CATSRVHLGGNTEAFF. V and J are TRBV15 and TRBJ1-1, with D possibly being TRBD1 (5 bases). Trimming shortened V by 1 base and J by 2 bases, and 14 bases separated the two germline ends. The CDR3 covers 16 residues. Germline-derived CDR1 and CDR2 are LNHNV and YYDKDF (reference sequence).

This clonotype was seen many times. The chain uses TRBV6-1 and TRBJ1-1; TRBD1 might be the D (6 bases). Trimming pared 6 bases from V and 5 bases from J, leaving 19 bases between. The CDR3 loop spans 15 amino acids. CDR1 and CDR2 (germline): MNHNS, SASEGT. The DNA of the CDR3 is TGTGCCAGCAGGCCCCCGGGACAAAGGGGGACTGAAGCTTTCTTT. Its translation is CASRPPGQRGTEAFF.

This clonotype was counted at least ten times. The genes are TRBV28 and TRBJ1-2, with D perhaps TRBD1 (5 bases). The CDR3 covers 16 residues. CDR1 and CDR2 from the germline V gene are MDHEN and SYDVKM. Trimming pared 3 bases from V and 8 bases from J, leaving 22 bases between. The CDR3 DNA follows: TGTGCCAGCAGTTTGGGGGGAGTATCCGCACAGAGAGGCTACACCTTC. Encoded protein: CASSLGGVSAQRGYTF.